This TCR beta chain was identified in a study of cytomegalovirus exposure and HLA in healthy donors. The PCR contained 60 Vbeta and 13 Jbeta primers. Measured with immunoSEQ multiplex PCR; TCRdb has only the in-frame clones, and not every one. The sample has hundreds of thousands of clones, about 77% seen once; the top ten hold approximately 0.49%. As regards this clone: The antigen remains unidentified.

Broader study findings: Many donors carried some public TCRs, although rarity characterized most TCR sequences. Associated with HLA alleles at 0.05 false discovery rate in a later analysis were 17,000 or so TCR beta sequences. In vitro confirmation showed a few CMV-associated chains to be CMV antigen specific.

What was sequenced was PBMCs. The clonotype was recovered from a boy younger than 18 in good health and CMV-seronegative.

Here the CDR3 DNA reads TGTGCCAGCAGCCGGACAGGGGGAAGAAACATTCAGTACTTC. Protein: CASSRTGGRNIQYF. This chain connects TRBV11-3 to TRBJ2-4, with 10 bases aligning to TRBD1. Per germline, CDR1 SGHNT and CDR2 YENEEA. The V segment lost 5 bases and the J segment 6 bases; nucleotides outside the gene matches: 4. The CDR3 spans 14 residues.